This record covers a single TCR beta chain. Assay: immunoSEQ multiplex PCR; the TCRdb copy retains only in-frame clones and omits some. The sample carries roughly 110,000 clones, about 89% recorded once. The data are from a study of blood T cell repertoires in COVID-19. The material sequenced was peripheral blood. This clonotype originated in a man aged 35 to 55 with acute or convalescent COVID-19.

Here the CDR3 DNA reads TGTGCCAGCAGCTTAGTGCGGAATCAAGAGACCCAGTACTTC. Amino acid sequence: CASSLVRNQETQYF. The genes are TRBV7-9 and TRBJ2-5, with D unclear. The CDR3 extends over 14 amino acids. Germline-derived CDR1 and CDR2 are SEHNR and FQNEAQ (reference sequence). V was clipped by 1 base and J by 2 bases, with 8 bases between them.